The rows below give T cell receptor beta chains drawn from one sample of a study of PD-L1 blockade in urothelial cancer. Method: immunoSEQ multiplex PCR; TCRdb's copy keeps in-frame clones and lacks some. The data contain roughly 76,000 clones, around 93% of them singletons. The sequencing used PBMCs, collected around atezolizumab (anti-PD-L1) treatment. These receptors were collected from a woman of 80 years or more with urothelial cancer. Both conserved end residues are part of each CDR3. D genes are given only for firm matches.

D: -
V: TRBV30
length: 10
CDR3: CAWEQVEAFF

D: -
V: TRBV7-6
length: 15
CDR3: CASSAGGLGATEAFF

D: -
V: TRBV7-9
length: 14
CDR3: CASSFREFSDTQYF

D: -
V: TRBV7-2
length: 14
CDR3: CASSLGGGGSGYTF

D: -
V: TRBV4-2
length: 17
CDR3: CASSQSTATYSGNTIYF

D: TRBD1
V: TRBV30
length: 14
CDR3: CAWLDRVKDNEQFF

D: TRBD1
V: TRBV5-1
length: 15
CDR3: CASTRSSRGTYEQYF

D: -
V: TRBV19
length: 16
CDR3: CASNGATGGMNTEAFF

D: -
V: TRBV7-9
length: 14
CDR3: CASSQGGVGSEAFF

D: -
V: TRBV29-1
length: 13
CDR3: CSVEGGRGSEQYF

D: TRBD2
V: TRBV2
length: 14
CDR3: CASSVLAGEVEQFF

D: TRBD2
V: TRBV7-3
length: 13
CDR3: CASSFSGSDEQFF

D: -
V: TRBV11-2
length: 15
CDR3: CASSSVGAGGETQYF

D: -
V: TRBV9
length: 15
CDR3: CASSPGLSNSYEQYF

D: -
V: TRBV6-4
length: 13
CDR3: CASSEQAGTEAFF

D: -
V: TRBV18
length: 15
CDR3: CASSPSIDRANGYTF

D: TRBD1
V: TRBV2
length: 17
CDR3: CASNTSGQGSRNEKLFF

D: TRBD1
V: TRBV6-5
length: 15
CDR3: CASSYTTGSNYGYTF

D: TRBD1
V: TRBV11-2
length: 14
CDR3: CASSFGQGPYEQYF

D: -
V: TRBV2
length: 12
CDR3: CASSANTGELFF

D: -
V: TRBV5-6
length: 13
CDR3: CASRVVGGTEAFF

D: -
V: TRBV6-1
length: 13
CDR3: CASSDGGGNTIYF

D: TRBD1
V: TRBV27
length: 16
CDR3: CASSSKRGQGTDTQYF

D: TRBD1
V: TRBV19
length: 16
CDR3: CASSIFGQGVGQPQHF

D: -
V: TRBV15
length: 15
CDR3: CATSRDPLQGSPQHF

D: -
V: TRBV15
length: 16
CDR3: CATSRDWGGKGYGYTF

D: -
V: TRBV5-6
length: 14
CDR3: CASSLGTSGEKLFF

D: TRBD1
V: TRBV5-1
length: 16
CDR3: CASSIYGTGGNSPLHF

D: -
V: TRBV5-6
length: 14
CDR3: CASTHPSGREGYTF

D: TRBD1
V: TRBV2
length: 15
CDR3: CASTRQGDSNQPQHF

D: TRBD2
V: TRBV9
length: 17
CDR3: CASSVGVLAGAASEQYF

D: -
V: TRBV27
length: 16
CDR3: CASSYLRLEATDTQYF

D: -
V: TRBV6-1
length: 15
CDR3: CASSEGGRVNTEAFF

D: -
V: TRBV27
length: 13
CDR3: CASTQWETSEAFF

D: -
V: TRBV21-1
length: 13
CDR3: CASSPARGKTQYF

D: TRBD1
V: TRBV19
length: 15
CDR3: CASSRDRGNTGELFF

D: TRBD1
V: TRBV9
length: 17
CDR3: CASRGGQGATGANVLTF

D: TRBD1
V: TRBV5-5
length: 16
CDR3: CASSFYDREKMVRQFF

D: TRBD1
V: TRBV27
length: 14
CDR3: CASRSRTGDYGYTF

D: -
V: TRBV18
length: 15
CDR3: CASSPSTGAHNEQFF

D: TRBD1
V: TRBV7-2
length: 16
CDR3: CASSSMTGTGTYEQYF

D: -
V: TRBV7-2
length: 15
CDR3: CASSLFGGAGETQYF

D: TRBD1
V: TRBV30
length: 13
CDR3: CAWGDRGLETQYF

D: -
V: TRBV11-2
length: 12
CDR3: CASSWSPREQYF

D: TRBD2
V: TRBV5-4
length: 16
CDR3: CASSSSAGGRGETQYF

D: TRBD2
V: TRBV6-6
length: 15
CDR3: CASSRTSDYQGELFF

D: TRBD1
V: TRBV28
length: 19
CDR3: CASSSTTGTGAHGYYEQYF

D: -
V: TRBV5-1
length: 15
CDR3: CASKTTGSSYNEQFF

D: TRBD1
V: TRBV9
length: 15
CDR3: CASSLTDRANQPQHF

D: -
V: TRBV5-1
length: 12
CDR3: CASTTEYNEQFF

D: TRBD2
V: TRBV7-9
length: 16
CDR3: CASSPPTSGPPYEQYF

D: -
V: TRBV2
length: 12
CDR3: CASKKTEETQYF

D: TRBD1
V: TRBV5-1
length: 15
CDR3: CASSLSGTGYNEQFF